One and the same sample provided the 18 T cell receptor beta chains below, sequenced in a study of shared clonotypes between healthy human individuals. The naive CD8 population came from CD45RO-negative cells selected for CCR7, without terminally differentiated effector memory CD45RA+ cells. Clones were read by immunoSEQ multiplex PCR, and TCRdb kept only the in-frame ones, dropping some. This table holds about 2 million clones, about 95% found once. The specimen was naive CD8+ T cells sorted from blood. These receptors all stem from a man aged 18 to 29 in good health.

The rearrangement uses TRBV7-9 and TRBJ1-4, with no clear D. The CDR3 runs to 16 residues. The V gene's germline CDR1 is SEHNR and CDR2 FQNEAQ (reference sequence). V lost 5 bases to trimming and J lost 5 bases, with 18 bases between them. This CDR3 is CASSPPILNLNEKLFF. Here the CDR3 DNA reads TGTGCCAGCAGCCCTCCGATACTAAACCTAAATGAAAAACTGTTTTTT.

The V and J genes are TRBV9 and TRBJ2-1; 13 nucleotides align to TRBD2. Germline loops: CDR1 SGDLS, CDR2 YYNGEE. V lost 3 bases, J lost 10 bases, and 7 bases stayed unmatched. CDR3 size: 15 residues. The CDR3 sequence: CASSARGLAGAEQFF. The CDR3 DNA is TGTGCCAGCAGCGCCCGCGGACTAGCGGGAGCAGAGCAGTTCTTC.

The V call is TRBV5-1, the J call TRBJ1-2; TRBD1 might be the D (5 bases). Germline V gene lookup returns CDR1 SGHRS and CDR2 YFSETQ. The CDR3 runs 16 residues. The V and J ends lost 3 bases and 1 base respectively, with 16 bases between them. Written as DNA, the CDR3 is TGCGCCAGCAGCTCGGCAGTAGGGGCCCTTAACTATGGCTACACCTTC. Translating it yields CASSSAVGALNYGYTF.

The genes are TRBV30 and TRBJ1-2; D gene ambiguous. V dropped 0 bases and J dropped 8 bases, with 10 bases sitting between them. The germline gives CDR1 GTSNPN, CDR2 SVGIG (reference sequence). The CDR3 is 12 residues long. The CDR3 protein is CAWSVVAGGYTF. CDR3 nucleotides: TGTGCCTGGAGTGTGGTGGCAGGCGGCTACACCTTC.

On this clone itself: Other DNA sequences within the sample encode an identical CDR3. The chain recombines TRBV5-6 with TRBJ2-7, with TRBD1 matching over 9 bases. CDR3 length equals 14 residues. J lost 3 bases, V lost 4 bases, and 5 bases had no gene match. Germline CDR1 is SGHDT and CDR2 is YYEEEE. The CDR3 nucleotides are TGTGCCAGCAGCCCGGGACAGGGAGACTACGAGCAGTACTTC. Translating gives CASSPGQGDYEQYF.

The V and J genes are TRBV4-1 and TRBJ1-1; D remains unclear. Germline loops: CDR1 MGHRA, CDR2 YSYEKL. Trimming removed 0 bases at V and 0 bases at J, with 8 bases between. This CDR3 region has 15 residues. The CDR3 reads CASSQDSSLNTEAFF. Written as DNA, the CDR3 is TGCGCCAGCAGCCAAGATTCGTCCTTGAACACTGAAGCTTTCTTT.

To note about this clone: One end of the junction is discordant with germline, which a read error may explain. This specimen includes other DNA sequences encoding the same CDR3. The V gene is TRBV7-9, the J gene TRBJ1-2, with a possible D match to TRBD1 (6 bases). CDR3 length: 14 amino acids. Looked up from germline, CDR1 is SEHNR and CDR2 is FQNEAQ (reference sequence). The CDR3 DNA is TGTGCCAGCAGCTTGACAGGCCCTAATTATGGCTACACCTTC. As protein: CASSLTGPNYGYTF.

This chain uses TRBV11-2 with TRBJ2-1; 7 positions agree with TRBD1. Germline loops: CDR1 SGHAT, CDR2 FQNNGV. The CDR3 covers 16 residues. V dropped 1 base and J dropped 5; count of bases not matched to a gene: 8. CDR3 residues: CASSLGSQGDHNEQFF. The CDR3 region has the DNA TGTGCCAGCAGCTTAGGGAGCCAGGGGGACCACAATGAGCAGTTCTTC.

The chain is built from TRBV7-2 and TRBJ2-1; 7 positions match TRBD2. The CDR3 sequence is 15 residues long. Trimming cost V 1 base and J 7 bases; bases outside gene matches: 7. Germline values: CDR1 SGHTA, CDR2 FQGNSA. CDR3 coding DNA: TGTGCCAGCAGCTTAGAGCAGCACGGGAGGAATGAGCAGTTCTTC. It specifies CASSLEQHGRNEQFF.

This sequence joins TRBV6-1 and TRBJ1-2, with D perhaps matching TRBD1 (5 bases). The germline gives CDR1 MNHNS, CDR2 SASEGT. V lost 5 bases to trimming and J lost 6 bases, with 16 bases between them. This CDR3 has 14 residues. CDR3 in DNA: TGTGCCAGCAGTCCCCTAGGTTGGGGGAATGGCTACACCTTC. This translates into CASSPLGWGNGYTF.

The J gene is TRBJ2-7, the V gene TRBV4-3; tentative D call: TRBD2 (6 bases). The CDR3 loop spans 14 amino acids. Germline V gene sequence: CDR1 LGHNA, CDR2 YSLEER. V shed 0 bases and J shed 4 bases, with 10 bases lying between them. DNA for the CDR3: TGCGCCAGCAGCCAAGATACCGCGGGATACGAGCAGTACTTC. This encodes CASSQDTAGYEQYF.

This clone was recorded once. The chain has TRBV7-2 and TRBJ1-5; D might be TRBD1 (6 bases). The CDR3 is made up of 15 amino acids. V was pared by 5 bases and J by 2 bases, with 13 bases between. Germline loops: CDR1 SGHTA, CDR2 FQGNSA. The CDR3 DNA reads TGTGCCAGCAGCGACACAGGGCTCGGCAATCAGCCCCAGCATTTT. The encoded protein is CASSDTGLGNQPQHF.

The CDR3 region is CASSTGAGEIKGRNSPLHF. DNA of the CDR3: TGTGCCAGCAGCACCGGGGCAGGGGAAATAAAAGGGCGTAATTCACCCCTCCACTTT. V and J are TRBV21-1 and TRBJ1-6; the table names TRBD1, a call not compared with the DNA. TRBV21-1 is classified as a pseudogene. There are 19 residues in the CDR3.

The chain employs TRBV4-1 and TRBJ1-1; D is unresolved. CDR1 MGHRA and CDR2 YSYEKL come from the germline V gene. The CDR3 extends over 13 amino acids. The ends were cut back, 4 bases at V and 4 bases at J, with 10 bases in the middle. The CDR3 reads CASSLARLTEAFF. Written as DNA, the CDR3 is TGCGCCAGCAGCCTCGCAAGGCTCACTGAAGCTTTCTTT.

The chain carries TRBV20-1 and TRBJ2-1; perhaps TRBD1 as D (5 bases). CDR1 and CDR2 from the germline V gene are DFQATT and SNEGSKA (reference sequence). The germline V and J ends were trimmed by 5 bases and 7 bases, with 9 bases remaining between them. There are 11 residues in the CDR3. CDR3: CSASRANEQFF. The CDR3 DNA sequence: TGCAGTGCTTCCAGGGCGAATGAGCAGTTCTTC.

The gene calls are TRBV6-6 and TRBJ1-1; D gene unclear. The germline CDR1 and CDR2 sequences are MNHNY and SVGAGI (reference sequence). The CDR3 has 12 amino acids. V was trimmed by 4 bases and J by 10 bases, leaving 13 bases between them. This chain's CDR3 is CASSFLDNRAFF. Written as DNA, the CDR3 is TGTGCCAGCAGTTTTTTAGACAACAGAGCTTTCTTT.

This clone was detected only once. The genes are TRBV30 and TRBJ2-5; TRBD1 agrees at 9 bases. Germline CDR1 and CDR2: GTSNPN and SVGIG (reference sequence). The length of the CDR3 is 14 residues. The junction had 2 bases not matched to a gene; V was cut back by 2 bases and J by 1 base. The CDR3, as DNA: TGTGCCTGGAGTTCGGGACAGGGCCAAGAGACCCAGTACTTC. This encodes CAWSSGQGQETQYF. Together with reference TRBV30 and TRBJ2-5, the CDR3 gives the full variable domain: SQTIHQWPATLVQPVGSPLSLECTVEGTSNPNLYWYRQAAGRGLQLLFYSVGIGQISSEVPQNLSASRPQDRQFILSSKKLLLSDSGFYLCAWSSGQGQETQYFGPGTRLLVL.

Only a few counts were recorded for this clone. In the same sample, other DNA sequences code for this CDR3. The CDR3 DNA is TGTGCCAGCAGTGAAGGTGGAGGTCAGCCCCAGCATTTT. This codes for CASSEGGGQPQHF. The chain has TRBV6-1 and TRBJ1-5; D not certain. This CDR3 has 13 amino acids. The V end lost 1 base, the J end lost 6 bases, and 7 bases lay between the germline ends. The germline CDR1 and CDR2 sequences are MNHNS and SASEGT.